This T cell receptor beta chain comes out of a study of vaccination effects on CD4 cells after COVID-19. Method: immunoSEQ multiplex PCR; TCRdb's copy keeps in-frame clones and lacks some. The sample records tens of thousands of clones, 60% to 80% being singletons. With the ViraFEST assay, the study expanded antigen-specific CD4+ T cells using viral peptide pools, then sequenced them. The culture ran for 10 to 11 days, and then CD4+ T cells were isolated. In the vaccine recipients, nucleocapsid antibodies were negative and there was no prior SARS-CoV-2 infection. IL-2 medium took the place of half the medium on both days 3 and 7. As concerns this clone: Its specificity is unknown.

Regarding the study as a whole: Only a few convalescent patients and no early post-infection timepoints featured in the study. Marked clonal contraction was seen in infection- and vaccine-induced clones late after vaccination.

The material was CD4+ T cells from PBMCs cultured with HCoV-OC43 spike peptides, obtained before COVID-19 vaccination. Subset denoted: HCoV-OC43 spike overlapping peptide pool stimulation. This receptor was taken from a human donor who received a COVID-19 vaccine.

Here the CDR3 reads CASSLRGRGGYTF. The CDR3 nucleotides read TGTGCCAGCAGTTTAAGGGGGCGGGGTGGCTACACCTTC. J is TRBJ1-2 and V is TRBV12-3 or TRBV12-4; 7 nucleotides match TRBD1. J gave up 7 bases and V 2 bases, and 4 bases lay outside the gene matches. This CDR3 contains 13 residues.